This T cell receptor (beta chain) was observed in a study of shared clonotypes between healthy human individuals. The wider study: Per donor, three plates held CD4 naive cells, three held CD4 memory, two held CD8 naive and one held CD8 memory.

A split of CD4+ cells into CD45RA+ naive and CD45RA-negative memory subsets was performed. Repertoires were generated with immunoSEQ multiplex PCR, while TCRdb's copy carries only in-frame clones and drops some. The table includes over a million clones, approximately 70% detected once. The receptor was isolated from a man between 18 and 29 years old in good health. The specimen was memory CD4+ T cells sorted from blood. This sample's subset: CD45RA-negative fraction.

CDR3 coding DNA: TGTGCCAGCAGTTACTCGTCTCTAGGGGGTACCTACGAGCAGTACTTC. It specifies CASSYSSLGGTYEQYF. The V gene is TRBV6-5, the J gene TRBJ2-7; D might be TRBD1 (6 bases). V lost 0 bases, J lost 2 bases, and 14 bases lay in between. The CDR3 sequence is 16 residues long. Germline-derived CDR1 and CDR2 are MNHEY and SVGAGI.